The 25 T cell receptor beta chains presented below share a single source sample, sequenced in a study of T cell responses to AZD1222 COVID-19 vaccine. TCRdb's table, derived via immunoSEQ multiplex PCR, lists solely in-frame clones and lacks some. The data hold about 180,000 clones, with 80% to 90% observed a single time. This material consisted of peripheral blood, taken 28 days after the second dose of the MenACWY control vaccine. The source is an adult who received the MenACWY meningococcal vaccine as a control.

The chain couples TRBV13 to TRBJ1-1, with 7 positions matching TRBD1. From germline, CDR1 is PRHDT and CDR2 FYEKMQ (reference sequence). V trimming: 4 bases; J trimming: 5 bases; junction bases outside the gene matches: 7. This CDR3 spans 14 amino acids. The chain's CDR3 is CASSSVTGRTEAFF. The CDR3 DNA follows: TGTGCCAGCAGCTCCGTGACAGGGAGGACTGAAGCTTTCTTT.

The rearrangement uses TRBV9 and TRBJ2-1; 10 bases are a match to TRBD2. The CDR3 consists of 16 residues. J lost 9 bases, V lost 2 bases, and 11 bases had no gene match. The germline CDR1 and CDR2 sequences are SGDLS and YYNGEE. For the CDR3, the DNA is TGTGCCAGCAGCGTTGAACTAGCGGGGAGTACAGGTGAGCAGTTCTTC. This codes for CASSVELAGSTGEQFF.

As DNA, the CDR3 is TGTGCCAGCAGCCCGTTCGGACAGGGAGGCAATCAGCCCCAGCATTTT. Protein product: CASSPFGQGGNQPQHF. The chain has TRBV7-2 and TRBJ1-5; 8 bases fit TRBD1. The CDR3 extends over 16 amino acids. Losses at the gene ends were 5 bases for V and 2 bases for J; bases not matched to a gene: 8. The germline CDR1 and CDR2 sequences are SGHTA and FQGNSA. Using reference TRBV7-2 and TRBJ1-5 for the parts outside the CDR3, the full variable domain is GAGVSQSPSNKVTEKGKDVELRCDPISGHTALYWYRQSLGQGLEFLIYFQGNSAPDKSGLPSDRFSAERTGGSVSTLTIQRTQQEDSAVYLCASSPFGQGGNQPQHFGDGTRLSIL.

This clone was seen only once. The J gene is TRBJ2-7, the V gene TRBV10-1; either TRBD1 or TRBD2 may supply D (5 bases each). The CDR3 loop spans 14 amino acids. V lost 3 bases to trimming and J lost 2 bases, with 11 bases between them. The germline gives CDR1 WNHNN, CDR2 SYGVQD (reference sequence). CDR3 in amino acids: CASSDHQGPYEQYF. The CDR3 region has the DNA TGCGCCAGCAGTGATCATCAGGGACCCTACGAGCAGTACTTC.

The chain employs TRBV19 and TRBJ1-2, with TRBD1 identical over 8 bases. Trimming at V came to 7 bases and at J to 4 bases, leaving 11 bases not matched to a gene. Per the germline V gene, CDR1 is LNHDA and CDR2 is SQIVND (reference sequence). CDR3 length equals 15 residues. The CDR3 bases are TGTGCCAGTAAGCGCAGGGGGCGTGACGGCTATGGCTACACCTTC. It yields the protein CASKRRGRDGYGYTF. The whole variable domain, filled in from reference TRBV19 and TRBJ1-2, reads DGGITQSPKYLFRKEGQNVTLSCEQNLNHDAMYWYRQDPGQGLRLIYYSQIVNDFQKGDIAEGYSVSREKKESFPLTVTSAQKNPTAFYLCASKRRGRDGYGYTFGSGTRLTVV.

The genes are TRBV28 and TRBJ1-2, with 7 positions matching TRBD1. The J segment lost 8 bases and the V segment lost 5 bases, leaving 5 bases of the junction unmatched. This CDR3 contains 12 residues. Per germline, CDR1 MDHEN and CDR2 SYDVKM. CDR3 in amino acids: CASSQNRGGYTF. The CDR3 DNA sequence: TGTGCCAGCAGTCAAAACAGGGGCGGCTACACCTTC.

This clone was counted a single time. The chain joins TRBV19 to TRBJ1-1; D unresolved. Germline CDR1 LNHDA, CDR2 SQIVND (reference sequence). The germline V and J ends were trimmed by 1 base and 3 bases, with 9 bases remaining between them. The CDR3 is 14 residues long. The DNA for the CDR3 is TGTGCCAGTAGTATAGGCGCGGCTGACACTGAAGCTTTCTTT. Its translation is CASSIGAADTEAFF. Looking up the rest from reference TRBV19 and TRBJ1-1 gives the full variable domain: DGGITQSPKYLFRKEGQNVTLSCEQNLNHDAMYWYRQDPGQGLRLIYYSQIVNDFQKGDIAEGYSVSREKKESFPLTVTSAQKNPTAFYLCASSIGAADTEAFFGQGTRLTVV.

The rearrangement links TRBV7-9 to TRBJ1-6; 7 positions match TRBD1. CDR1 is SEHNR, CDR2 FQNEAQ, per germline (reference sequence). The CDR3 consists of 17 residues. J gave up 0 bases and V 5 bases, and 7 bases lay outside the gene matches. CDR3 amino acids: CASSGEGQISYNSPLHF. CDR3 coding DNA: TGTGCCAGCAGCGGCGAGGGACAGATCTCCTATAATTCACCCCTCCACTTT.

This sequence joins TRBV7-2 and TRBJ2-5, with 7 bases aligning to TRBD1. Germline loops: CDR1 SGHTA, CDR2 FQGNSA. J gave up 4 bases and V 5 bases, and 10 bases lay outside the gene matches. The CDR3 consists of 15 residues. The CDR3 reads CASSPVIQGRETQYF. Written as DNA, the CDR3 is TGTGCCAGCAGCCCCGTGATACAGGGGAGAGAGACCCAGTACTTC.

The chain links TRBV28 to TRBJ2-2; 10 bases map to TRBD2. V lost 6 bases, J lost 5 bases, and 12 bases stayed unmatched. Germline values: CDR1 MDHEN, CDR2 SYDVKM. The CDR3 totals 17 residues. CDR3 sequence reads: CASRVLSGLAPTGELFF. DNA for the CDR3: TGTGCCAGCAGAGTTCTTTCGGGACTAGCGCCTACCGGGGAGCTGTTTTTT.

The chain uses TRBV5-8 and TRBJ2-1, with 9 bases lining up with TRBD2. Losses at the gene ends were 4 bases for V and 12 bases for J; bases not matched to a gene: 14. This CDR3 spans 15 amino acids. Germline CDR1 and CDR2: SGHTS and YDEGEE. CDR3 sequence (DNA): TGTGCCAGCAGCCGTCCGGGACTAGCCCTTTCTTTGCAGTTCTTC. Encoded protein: CASSRPGLALSLQFF.

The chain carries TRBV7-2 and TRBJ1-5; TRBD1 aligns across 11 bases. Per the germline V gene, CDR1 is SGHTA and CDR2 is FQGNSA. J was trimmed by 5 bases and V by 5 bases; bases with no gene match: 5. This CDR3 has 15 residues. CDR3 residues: CASSQDRGRDQPQHF. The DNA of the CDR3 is TGTGCCAGCAGCCAGGACAGGGGGCGAGATCAGCCCCAGCATTTT.

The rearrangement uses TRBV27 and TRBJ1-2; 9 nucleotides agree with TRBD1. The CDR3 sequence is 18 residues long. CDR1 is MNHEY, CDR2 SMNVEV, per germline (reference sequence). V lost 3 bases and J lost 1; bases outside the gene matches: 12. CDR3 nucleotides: TGTGCCAGCAGTTTTAGGGGGCCGGACAGGGGCCATAACTATGGCTACACCTTC. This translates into CASSFRGPDRGHNYGYTF.

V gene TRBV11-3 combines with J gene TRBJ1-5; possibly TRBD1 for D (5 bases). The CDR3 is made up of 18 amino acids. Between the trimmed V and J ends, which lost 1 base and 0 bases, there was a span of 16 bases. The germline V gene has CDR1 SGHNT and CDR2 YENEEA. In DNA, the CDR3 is TGTGCCAGCAGCTTAGTGGGGGAGGCAGTAGCTAGCAATCAGCCCCAGCATTTT. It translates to CASSLVGEAVASNQPQHF.

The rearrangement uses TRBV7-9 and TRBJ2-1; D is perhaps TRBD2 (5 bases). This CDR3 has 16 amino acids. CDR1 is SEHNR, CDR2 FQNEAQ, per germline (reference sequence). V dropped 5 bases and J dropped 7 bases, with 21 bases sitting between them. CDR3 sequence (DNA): TGTGCCAGCAGCCCACTCCGGGGTGGCGGTTGGAATGAGCAGTTCTTC. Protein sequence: CASSPLRGGGWNEQFF.

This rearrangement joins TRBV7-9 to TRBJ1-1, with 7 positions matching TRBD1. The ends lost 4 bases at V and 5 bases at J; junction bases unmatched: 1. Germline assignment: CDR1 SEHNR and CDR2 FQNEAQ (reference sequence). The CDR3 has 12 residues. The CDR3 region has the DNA TGTGCCAGCAGCTCAGGGGGGACTGAAGCTTTCTTT. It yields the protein CASSSGGTEAFF.

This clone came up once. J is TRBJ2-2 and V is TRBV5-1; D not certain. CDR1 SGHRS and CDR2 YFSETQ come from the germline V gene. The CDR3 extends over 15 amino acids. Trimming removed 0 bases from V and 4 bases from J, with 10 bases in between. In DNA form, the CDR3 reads TGCGCCAGCAGCTTGGATGTGGGTACCACCGGGGAGCTGTTTTTT. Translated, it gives CASSLDVGTTGELFF.

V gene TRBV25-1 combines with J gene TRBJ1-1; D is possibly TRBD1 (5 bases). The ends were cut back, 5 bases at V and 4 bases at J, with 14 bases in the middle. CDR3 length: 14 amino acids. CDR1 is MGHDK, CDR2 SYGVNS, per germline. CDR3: CASSSQGSGTEAFF. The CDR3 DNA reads TGTGCCAGCAGTAGTCAGGGTAGTGGCACTGAAGCTTTCTTT. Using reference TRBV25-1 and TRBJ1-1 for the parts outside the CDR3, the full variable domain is EADIYQTPRYLVIGTGKKITLECSQTMGHDKMYWYQQDPGMELHLIHYSYGVNSTEKGDLSSESTVSRIRTEHFPLTLESARPSHTSQYLCASSSQGSGTEAFFGQGTRLTVV.

The CDR3 region is CASSQDRDYGYTF. In DNA, the CDR3 is TGTGCCAGCAGCCAGGACAGGGACTATGGCTACACCTTC. The V and J genes are TRBV3-1 (or the pseudogene TRBV3-2) and TRBJ1-2; 8 bases are a match to TRBD1. The CDR3 covers 13 residues. Losses at the gene ends were 3 bases for V and 3 bases for J; bases not matched to a gene: 0. The germline gives CDR1 LGHDT, CDR2 YNNKEL (reference sequence).

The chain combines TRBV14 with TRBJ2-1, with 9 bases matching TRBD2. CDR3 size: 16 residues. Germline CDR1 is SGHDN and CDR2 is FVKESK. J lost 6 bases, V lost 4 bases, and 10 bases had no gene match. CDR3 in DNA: TGTGCCAGCAGCCTCCATCTTAATAGCGGGAGCAATGAGCAGTTCTTC. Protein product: CASSLHLNSGSNEQFF.

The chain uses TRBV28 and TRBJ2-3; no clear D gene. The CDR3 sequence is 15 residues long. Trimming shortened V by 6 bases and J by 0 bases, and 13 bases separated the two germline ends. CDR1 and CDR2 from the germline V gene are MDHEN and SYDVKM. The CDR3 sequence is CASSRPLVSTDTQYF. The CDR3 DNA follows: TGTGCCAGCAGCCGCCCCCTGGTTAGCACAGATACGCAGTATTTT. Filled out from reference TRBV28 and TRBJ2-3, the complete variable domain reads DVKVTQSSRYLVKRTGEKVFLECVQDMDHENMFWYRQDPGLGLRLIYFSYDVKMKEKGDIPEGYSVSREKKERFSLILESASTNQTSMYLCASSRPLVSTDTQYFGPGTRLTVL.

CDR3 nucleotide sequence: TGCGCCAGCAGCCGCGGGACTAGCGGGACTGACGAGCAGTACTTC. Translation gives CASSRGTSGTDEQYF. The chain couples TRBV5-1 to TRBJ2-7; 13 nucleotides line up with TRBD2. The CDR3 has 15 residues. V was pared by 4 bases and J by 5 bases, with 6 bases of the junction left unmatched. The germline V gene has CDR1 SGHRS and CDR2 YFSETQ.

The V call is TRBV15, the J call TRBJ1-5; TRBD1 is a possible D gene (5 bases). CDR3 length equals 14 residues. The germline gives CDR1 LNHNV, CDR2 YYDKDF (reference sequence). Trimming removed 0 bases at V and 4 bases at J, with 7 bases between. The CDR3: CATSRDKGNQPQHF. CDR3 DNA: TGTGCCACCAGCAGAGATAAGGGGAATCAGCCCCAGCATTTT.

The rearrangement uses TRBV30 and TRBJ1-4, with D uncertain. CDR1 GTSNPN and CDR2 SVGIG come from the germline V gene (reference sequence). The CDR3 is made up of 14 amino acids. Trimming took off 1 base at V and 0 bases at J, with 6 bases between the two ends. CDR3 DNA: TGTGCCTGGAGTGGGGGAGCAACTAATGAAAAACTGTTTTTT. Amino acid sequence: CAWSGGATNEKLFF. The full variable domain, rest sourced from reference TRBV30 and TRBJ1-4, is SQTIHQWPATLVQPVGSPLSLECTVEGTSNPNLYWYRQAAGRGLQLLFYSVGIGQISSEVPQNLSASRPQDRQFILSSKKLLLSDSGFYLCAWSGGATNEKLFFGSGTQLSVL.

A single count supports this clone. For the CDR3, the DNA is TGTGCCAGCAGCTTGTGGGACGAGCAGTACTTC. It codes for CASSLWDEQYF. This chain connects TRBV5-4 to TRBJ2-7; D remains ambiguous. Germline V lookup: CDR1 SGHNT, CDR2 YYREEE (reference sequence). The ends were cut back, 1 base at V and 5 bases at J, with 4 bases in the middle. The CDR3 runs 11 residues.